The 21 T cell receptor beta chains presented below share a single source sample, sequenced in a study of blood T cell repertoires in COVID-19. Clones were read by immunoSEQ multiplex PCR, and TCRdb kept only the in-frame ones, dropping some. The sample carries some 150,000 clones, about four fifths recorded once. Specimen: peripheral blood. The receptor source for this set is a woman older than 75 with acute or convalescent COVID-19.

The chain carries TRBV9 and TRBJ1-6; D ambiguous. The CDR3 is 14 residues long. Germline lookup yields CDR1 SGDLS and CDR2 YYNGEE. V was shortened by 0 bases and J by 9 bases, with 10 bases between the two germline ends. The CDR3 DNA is TGTGCCAGCAGCGTAGTTATGGGAGGTTCACCCCTCCACTTT. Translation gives CASSVVMGGSPLHF. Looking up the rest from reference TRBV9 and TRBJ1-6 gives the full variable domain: DSGVTQTPKHLITATGQRVTLRCSPRSGDLSVYWYQQSLDQGLQFLIQYYNGEERAKGNILERFSAQQFPDLHSELNLSSLELGDSALYFCASSVVMGGSPLHFGNGTRLTVT.

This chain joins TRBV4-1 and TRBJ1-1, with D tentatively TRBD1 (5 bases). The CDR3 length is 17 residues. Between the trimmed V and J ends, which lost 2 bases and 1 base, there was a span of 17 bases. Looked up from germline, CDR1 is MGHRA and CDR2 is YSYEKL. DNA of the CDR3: TGCGCCAGCAGCCAAACCATCCCGACAGAGTGGAACACTGAAGCTTTCTTT. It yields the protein CASSQTIPTEWNTEAFF.

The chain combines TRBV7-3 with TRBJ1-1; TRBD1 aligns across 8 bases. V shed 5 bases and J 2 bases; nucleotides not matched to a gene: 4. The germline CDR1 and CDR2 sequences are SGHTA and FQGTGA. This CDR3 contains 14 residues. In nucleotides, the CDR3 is TGTGCCAGCAGCATGGGACAGGTAAACACTGAAGCTTTCTTT. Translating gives CASSMGQVNTEAFF.

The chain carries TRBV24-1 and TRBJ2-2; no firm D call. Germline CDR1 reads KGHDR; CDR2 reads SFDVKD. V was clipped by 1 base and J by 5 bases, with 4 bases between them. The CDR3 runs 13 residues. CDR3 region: CATSDLLTGELFF. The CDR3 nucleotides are TGTGCCACCAGTGATTTACTGACCGGGGAGCTGTTTTTT.

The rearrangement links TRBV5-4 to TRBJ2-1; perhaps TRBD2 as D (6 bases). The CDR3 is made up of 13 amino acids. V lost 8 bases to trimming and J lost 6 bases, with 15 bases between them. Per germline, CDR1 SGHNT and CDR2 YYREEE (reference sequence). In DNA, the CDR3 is TGTGCCAGTTCTGGGGGGAACGGCAATGAGCAGTTCTTC. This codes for CASSGGNGNEQFF. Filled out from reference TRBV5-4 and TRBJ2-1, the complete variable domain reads ETGVTQSPTHLIKTRGQQVTLRCSSQSGHNTVSWYQQALGQGPQFIFQYYREEENGRGNFPPRFSGLQFPNYSSELNVNALELDDSALYLCASSGGNGNEQFFGPGTRLTVL.

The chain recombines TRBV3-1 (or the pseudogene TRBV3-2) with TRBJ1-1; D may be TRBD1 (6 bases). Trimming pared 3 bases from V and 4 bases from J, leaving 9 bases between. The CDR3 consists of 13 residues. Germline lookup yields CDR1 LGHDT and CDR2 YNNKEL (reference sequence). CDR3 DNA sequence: TGTGCCAGCAGCCAGGTGGACAGCACTGAAGCTTTCTTT. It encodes CASSQVDSTEAFF.

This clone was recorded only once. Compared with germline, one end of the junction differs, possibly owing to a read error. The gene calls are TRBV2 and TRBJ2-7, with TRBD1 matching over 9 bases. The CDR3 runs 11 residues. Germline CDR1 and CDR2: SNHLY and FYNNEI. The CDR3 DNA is TGTGCCAGCAGGAGCCGGGACAGGGTGAGCTTC. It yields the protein CASRSRDRVSF.

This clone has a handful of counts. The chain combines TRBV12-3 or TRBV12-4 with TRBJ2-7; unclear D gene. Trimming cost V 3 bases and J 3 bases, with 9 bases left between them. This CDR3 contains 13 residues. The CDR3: CASSLVRGYEQYF. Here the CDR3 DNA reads TGTGCCAGCAGTTTGGTCAGAGGCTACGAGCAGTACTTC.

CDR3 in amino acids: CASSIRGGTSYEQYF. In DNA, the CDR3 is TGTGCCAGTAGTATTAGGGGGGGGACCTCCTACGAGCAGTACTTC. The rearrangement joins TRBV19 to TRBJ2-7, with D perhaps TRBD2 (7 bases). V dropped 3 bases and J dropped 0 bases, with 12 bases sitting between them. Per the germline V gene, CDR1 is LNHDA and CDR2 is SQIVND (reference sequence). The CDR3 length is 15 residues.

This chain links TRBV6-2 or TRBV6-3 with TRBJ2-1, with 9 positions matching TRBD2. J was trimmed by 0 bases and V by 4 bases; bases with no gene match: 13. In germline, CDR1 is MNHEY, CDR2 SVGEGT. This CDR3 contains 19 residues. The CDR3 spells CASSSSVGRGGNSYNEQFF. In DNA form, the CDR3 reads TGTGCCAGCAGTTCGTCCGTTGGGCGGGGGGGTAACTCCTACAATGAGCAGTTCTTC.

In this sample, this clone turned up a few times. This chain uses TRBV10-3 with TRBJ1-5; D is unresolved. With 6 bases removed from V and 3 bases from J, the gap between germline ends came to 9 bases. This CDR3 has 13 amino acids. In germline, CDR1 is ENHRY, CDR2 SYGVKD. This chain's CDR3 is CAISGMANQPQHF. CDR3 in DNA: TGTGCCATCAGCGGGATGGCCAATCAGCCCCAGCATTTT.

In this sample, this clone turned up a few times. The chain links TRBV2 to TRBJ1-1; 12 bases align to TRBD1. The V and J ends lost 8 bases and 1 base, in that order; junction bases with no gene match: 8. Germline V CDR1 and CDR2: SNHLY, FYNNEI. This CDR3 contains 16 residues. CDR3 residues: CASQGTGGAKNTEAFF. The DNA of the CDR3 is TGTGCCAGCCAGGGGACAGGGGGCGCGAAGAACACTGAAGCTTTCTTT.

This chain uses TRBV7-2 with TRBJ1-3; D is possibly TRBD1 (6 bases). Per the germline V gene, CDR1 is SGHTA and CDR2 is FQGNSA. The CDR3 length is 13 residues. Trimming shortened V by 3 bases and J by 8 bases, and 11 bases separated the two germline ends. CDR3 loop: CASSFTGRDTIYF. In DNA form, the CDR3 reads TGTGCCAGCAGCTTTACAGGGCGGGACACCATATATTTT.

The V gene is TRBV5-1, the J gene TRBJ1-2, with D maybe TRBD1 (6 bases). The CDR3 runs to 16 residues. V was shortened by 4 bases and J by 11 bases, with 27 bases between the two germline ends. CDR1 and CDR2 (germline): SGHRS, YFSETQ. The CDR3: CASSVVLQGPRMAYTF. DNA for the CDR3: TGCGCCAGCAGCGTGGTACTACAGGGACCGCGAATGGCTTACACCTTC.

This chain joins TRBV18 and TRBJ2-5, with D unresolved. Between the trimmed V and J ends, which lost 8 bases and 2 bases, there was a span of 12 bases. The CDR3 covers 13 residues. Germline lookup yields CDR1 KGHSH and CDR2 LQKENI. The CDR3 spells CASARAQQETQYF. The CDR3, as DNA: TGTGCCAGCGCCCGCGCACAGCAAGAGACCCAGTACTTC.

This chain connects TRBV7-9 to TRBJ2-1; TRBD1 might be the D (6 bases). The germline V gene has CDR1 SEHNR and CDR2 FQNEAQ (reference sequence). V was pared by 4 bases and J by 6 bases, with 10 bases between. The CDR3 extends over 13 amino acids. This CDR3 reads CASSSRGPNEQFF. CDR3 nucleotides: TGTGCCAGCAGCTCCAGGGGCCCCAATGAGCAGTTCTTC.

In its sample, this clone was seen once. The CDR3 protein is CASSPWTGASYEQYF. CDR3 coding DNA: TGTGCCAGCAGCCCATGGACAGGGGCTTCCTACGAGCAGTACTTC. The V call is TRBV11-2, the J call TRBJ2-7; 9 positions match TRBD1. The V gene end was trimmed by 5 bases and the J gene end by 1 base; junction bases not matched to a gene: 6. Germline V CDR1 and CDR2: SGHAT, FQNNGV. The CDR3 is 15 amino acids.

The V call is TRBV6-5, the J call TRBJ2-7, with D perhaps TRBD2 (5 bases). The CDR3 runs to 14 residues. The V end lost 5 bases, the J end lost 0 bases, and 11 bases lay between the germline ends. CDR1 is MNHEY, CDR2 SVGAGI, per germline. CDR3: CASSPAASSYEQYF. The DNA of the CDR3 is TGTGCCAGCAGTCCAGCGGCGAGCTCCTACGAGCAGTACTTC.

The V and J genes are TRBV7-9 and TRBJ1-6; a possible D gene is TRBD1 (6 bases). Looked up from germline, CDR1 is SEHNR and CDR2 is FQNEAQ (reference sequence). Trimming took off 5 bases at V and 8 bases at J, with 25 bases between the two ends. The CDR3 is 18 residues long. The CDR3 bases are TGTGCCAGCAGCCCCGACTGGACAGTCGGGGTGGTGTATTCACCCCTCCACTTT. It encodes CASSPDWTVGVVYSPLHF.

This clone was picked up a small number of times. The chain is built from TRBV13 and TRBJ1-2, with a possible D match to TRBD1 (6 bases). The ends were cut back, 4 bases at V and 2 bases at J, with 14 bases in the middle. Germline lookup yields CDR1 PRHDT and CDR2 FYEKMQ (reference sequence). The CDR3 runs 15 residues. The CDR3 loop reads CASSSTVQGNYGYTF. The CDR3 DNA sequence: TGTGCCAGCAGCTCCACCGTACAGGGAAACTATGGCTACACCTTC.

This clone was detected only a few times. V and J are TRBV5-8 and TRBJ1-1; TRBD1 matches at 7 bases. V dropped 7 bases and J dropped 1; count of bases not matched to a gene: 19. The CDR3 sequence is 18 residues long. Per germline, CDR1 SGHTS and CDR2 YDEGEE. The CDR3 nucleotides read TGTGCCAGCGCCCGGGACAGCTCGTTCTGGAAAAAGAACACTGAAGCTTTCTTT. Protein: CASARDSSFWKKNTEAFF.